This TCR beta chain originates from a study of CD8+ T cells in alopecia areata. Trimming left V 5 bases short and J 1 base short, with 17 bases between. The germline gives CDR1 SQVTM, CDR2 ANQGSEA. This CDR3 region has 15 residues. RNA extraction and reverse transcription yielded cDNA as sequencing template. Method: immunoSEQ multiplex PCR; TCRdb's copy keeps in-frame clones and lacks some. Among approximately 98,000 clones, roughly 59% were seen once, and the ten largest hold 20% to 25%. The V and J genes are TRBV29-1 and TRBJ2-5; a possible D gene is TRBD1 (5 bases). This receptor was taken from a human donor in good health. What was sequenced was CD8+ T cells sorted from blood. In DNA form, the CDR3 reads TGCAGCGTTCCAGAATATGACAGAGCCCAAGAGACCCAGTACTTC. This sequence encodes CSVPEYDRAQETQYF.